One sample yielded the 22 T cell receptor beta chains listed below, sequenced in a study of response to subunit inactivated influenza vaccine. Via MiXCR, TCRdb re-called the RT-PCR reads, giving one row per CDR3 protein. The sample lists roughly 760,000 distinct CDR3 sequences, around 20% occurring once. Source: PBMCs from blood, taken around 5 days after vaccination. These TCRs come from a man in his fifties who received an inactivated influenza vaccine.

This clonotype was detected only a few times. The rearrangement uses TRBV18 and TRBJ1-2; TRBD1 agrees at 9 bases. The CDR3 is made up of 15 amino acids. Germline values: CDR1 KGHSH, CDR2 LQKENI. After removal of 4 bases from V and 6 bases from J, the junction contained 9 bases not matched to a gene. CDR3 sequence (DNA): TGTGCCAGCTCACTTAGCCGGGACAGGGACCATGGCTACACCTTC. It specifies CASSLSRDRDHGYTF.

The CDR3 bases are TGCAGTGCTAGCGTCAACCGGTTCTATGGCTACACCTTC. Translated, it gives CSASVNRFYGYTF. This rearrangement joins TRBV20-1 to TRBJ1-2; unclear D gene. CDR3 length: 13 residues. Germline-derived CDR1 and CDR2 are DFQATT and SNEGSKA (reference sequence). Trimming took 3 bases from V and 4 from J, leaving 12 bases between them.

This clonotype was detected a few times. This rearrangement joins TRBV4-2 to TRBJ1-6; D gene unclear. The CDR3 is made up of 16 amino acids. Trimming removed 0 bases at V and 14 bases at J, with 20 bases between. The germline CDR1 and CDR2 sequences are LGHNA and YNFKEQ. DNA for the CDR3: TGTGCCAGCAGCCAAGATATTGGAGACTCCCCTGGATCCCTCCACTTT. Amino acids: CASSQDIGDSPGSLHF.

This chain uses TRBV4-2 with TRBJ2-2; the D gene is possibly TRBD1 (6 bases). V was pared by 2 bases and J by 5 bases, with 9 bases between. The CDR3 covers 14 residues. From germline, CDR1 is LGHNA and CDR2 YNFKEQ. CDR3 region: CASSQLRGTGELFF. The CDR3 nucleotides are TGTGCCAGCAGCCAACTAAGGGGGACCGGGGAGCTGTTTTTT.

The CDR3 DNA reads TGTGCCAGCAGCAGGGGACAGGGGGCTTTGGAGACCCAGTACTTC. Protein sequence: CASSRGQGALETQYF. The chain employs TRBV7-9 and TRBJ2-5; 12 bases are a match to TRBD1. Germline V lookup: CDR1 SEHNR, CDR2 FQNEAQ (reference sequence). Trimming cost V 5 bases and J 5 bases; bases outside gene matches: 6. There are 15 residues in the CDR3. Complete variable domain (other parts from reference TRBV7-9 and TRBJ2-5): DTGVSQNPRHKITKRGQNVTFRCDPISEHNRLYWYRQTLGQGPEFLTYFQNEAQLEKSRLLSDRFSAERPKGSFSTLEIQRTEQGDSAMYLCASSRGQGALETQYFGPGTRLLVL.

This clonotype was seen a few times. The V gene is TRBV27, the J gene TRBJ2-3; D gene ambiguous. Germline V lookup: CDR1 MNHEY, CDR2 SMNVEV (reference sequence). Trimming cost V 7 bases and J 7 bases, with 9 bases left between them. The CDR3 sequence is 11 residues long. The CDR3 spells CASKERYTQYF. For the CDR3, the DNA is TGTGCCAGCAAAGAGAGGTATACGCAGTATTTT.

This sequence joins TRBV6-2 or TRBV6-3 and TRBJ2-3; D may correspond to TRBD1 or TRBD2 (5 bases each). Germline-derived CDR1 and CDR2 are MNHEY and SVGEGT. The V end was cut by 0 bases, the J end by 0 bases, with 16 bases between. The CDR3 length is 18 residues. In DNA, the CDR3 is TGTGCCAGCAGTTACTCGGGCGATGAGGGGTTTAGCACAGATACGCAGTATTTT. Protein product: CASSYSGDEGFSTDTQYF.

This clonotype was seen a handful of times. This chain joins TRBV2 and TRBJ1-5; possible D gene TRBD1, 5 bases. The V end lost 0 bases, the J end lost 6 bases, and 12 bases lay between the germline ends. Looked up from germline, CDR1 is SNHLY and CDR2 is FYNNEI. The CDR3 spans 15 residues. CDR3 region: CASSEALQGIQPQHF. The CDR3 bases are TGTGCCAGCAGTGAAGCGCTTCAGGGTATTCAGCCCCAGCATTTT.

This clonotype was counted many times. This chain connects TRBV29-1 to TRBJ2-1; no reliable D call. Germline values: CDR1 SQVTM, CDR2 ANQGSEA. There are 10 residues in the CDR3. V lost 7 bases, J lost 7 bases, and 8 bases lay in between. This CDR3 reads CSAADNEQFF. CDR3 nucleotide sequence: TGCAGCGCCGCCGATAATGAGCAGTTCTTC.

The chain carries TRBV5-5 and TRBJ2-4, with D perhaps TRBD1 or TRBD2 (5 bases each). The V end lost 3 bases, the J end lost 7 bases, and 11 bases lay between the germline ends. This CDR3 contains 13 residues. The V gene's germline CDR1 is SGHKS and CDR2 YYEKEE (reference sequence). The DNA for the CDR3 is TGTGCCAGCAGCTCCCGGGACGATAACATTCAGTACTTC. Its protein is CASSSRDDNIQYF. Full variable domain (remainder filled in from reference TRBV5-5 and TRBJ2-4): DAGVTQSPTHLIKTRGQQVTLRCSPISGHKSVSWYQQVLGQGPQFIFQYYEKEERGRGNFPDRFSARQFPNYSSELNVNALLLGDSALYLCASSSRDDNIQYFGAGTRLSVL.

V usage is TRBV4-3 and J usage is TRBJ2-3; D not resolved. V was clipped by 1 base and J by 4 bases, with 12 bases between them. The CDR3 has 15 residues. Germline V lookup: CDR1 LGHNA, CDR2 YSLEER. In DNA, the CDR3 is TGCGCCAGCAGCCAAGGGTCCTCCGGCGCAGATACGCAGTATTTT. Protein product: CASSQGSSGADTQYF.

The J gene is TRBJ1-2, the V gene TRBV6-1; D ambiguous. The V end was cut by 3 bases, the J end by 2 bases, with 10 bases between. The germline V gene encodes CDR1 MNHNS and CDR2 SASEGT. The CDR3 totals 14 residues. In DNA, the CDR3 is TGTGCCAGCAGTGAGGAGACGGGCAACTATGGCTACACCTTC. Protein sequence: CASSEETGNYGYTF.

This clonotype showed up just a few times. This chain joins TRBV20-1 and TRBJ2-6, with D perhaps TRBD2 (6 bases). V lost 1 base and J 0 bases, leaving 10 bases between the germline ends. The CDR3 has 16 amino acids. Germline-derived CDR1 and CDR2 are DFQATT and SNEGSKA (reference sequence). CDR3 sequence (DNA): TGCAGTGCTAGAGCGGGCGGGGACTCTGGGGCCAACGTCCTGACTTTC. Its translation: CSARAGGDSGANVLTF.

This clonotype occurred once. J is TRBJ1-4 and V is TRBV2; 11 bases align to TRBD1. V shed 6 bases, J shed 5 bases, and the junction held 5 bases outside the gene matches. The germline gives CDR1 SNHLY, CDR2 FYNNEI. This CDR3 comprises 15 residues. The CDR3 spells CASRPDRGRNEKLFF. DNA of the CDR3: TGTGCCAGCAGGCCGGACAGGGGGCGGAATGAAAAACTGTTTTTT.

This clonotype was seen repeatedly, ten times or more. The chain uses TRBV28 and TRBJ2-2; D gene uncertain. V lost 7 bases, J lost 6 bases, and 9 bases lay in between. The CDR3 runs to 12 residues. CDR1 is MDHEN and CDR2 is SYDVKM in the germline V gene. CDR3 sequence (DNA): TGTGCCAGCAAAAAGGATGCCGGGGAGCTGTTTTTT. This codes for CASKKDAGELFF.

Here the CDR3 reads CASSPLSGGGGEQFF. CDR3 DNA: TGTGCCAGCAGCCCCCTGAGCGGGGGAGGGGGTGAGCAGTTCTTC. The V call is TRBV7-7, the J call TRBJ2-1, with 8 bases identical to TRBD2. Germline assignment: CDR1 SSHAT and CDR2 FNYEAQ (reference sequence). The CDR3 spans 15 residues. Trimming cost V 5 bases and J 9 bases; bases outside gene matches: 12.

The chain employs TRBV28 and TRBJ2-5, with 8 bases aligning to TRBD2. CDR3 size: 18 residues. Germline V gene lookup returns CDR1 MDHEN and CDR2 SYDVKM. V gave up 0 bases and J gave up 4 bases; unmatched junction bases: 13. Here the CDR3 DNA reads TGTGCCAGCAGTTTATGGACTAGCGCGCCTAAGACCCGAGAGACCCAGTACTTC. Translation gives CASSLWTSAPKTRETQYF.

The chain joins TRBV28 to TRBJ2-7; 10 bases align to TRBD1. V gave up 6 bases and J gave up 7 bases; unmatched junction bases: 12. Germline V gives CDR1 MDHEN, CDR2 SYDVKM. The CDR3 totals 15 residues. The CDR3, as DNA: TGTGCCAGCAGGCGACCCGGGACAGGGGTGAAAGAGCAGTACTTC. This codes for CASRRPGTGVKEQYF.

This chain's CDR3 is CASKYGQDAYGYTF. CDR3 nucleotides: TGTGCCAGCAAATACGGGCAGGATGCCTATGGCTACACCTTC. The V gene is TRBV2, the J gene TRBJ1-2; D unresolved. Germline lookup yields CDR1 SNHLY and CDR2 FYNNEI. The CDR3 length is 14 residues. Trimming pared 7 bases from V and 4 bases from J, leaving 16 bases between. Variable domain in full (rest from reference TRBV2 and TRBJ1-2): EPEVTQTPSHQVTQMGQEVILRCVPISNHLYFYWYRQILGQKVEFLVSFYNNEISEKSEIFDDQFSVERPDGSNFTLKIRSTKLEDSAMYFCASKYGQDAYGYTFGSGTRLTVV.

The J gene is TRBJ2-7, the V gene TRBV5-4; 8 nucleotides agree with TRBD2. V lost 0 bases, J lost 7 bases, and 9 bases stayed unmatched. This CDR3 has 15 residues. The germline CDR1 and CDR2 sequences are SGHNT and YYREEE (reference sequence). The CDR3 DNA reads as TGTGCCAGCAGCTTGGAGGGACTAGGGCATCGTGAGCAGTACTTC. Residues: CASSLEGLGHREQYF.

The chain uses TRBV6-1 and TRBJ2-3; a weak D match, TRBD2 (6 bases). This CDR3 comprises 17 residues. Trimming stripped 2 bases from V and 6 bases from J, with 21 bases between. Per germline, CDR1 MNHNS and CDR2 SASEGT. In DNA form, the CDR3 reads TGTGCCAGCAGTGAAATCGCCCAGGAGGGTCCTTGGGATACGCAGTATTTT. Protein product: CASSEIAQEGPWDTQYF.

The chain is built from TRBV4-3 and TRBJ2-7; 8 positions match TRBD1. In germline, CDR1 is LGHNA, CDR2 YSLEER. With 0 bases clipped from V and 4 bases from J, the junction kept 5 bases outside the gene matches. The CDR3 contains 15 residues. CDR3 sequence reads: CASSQEGNRGYEQYF. The CDR3 region has the DNA TGCGCCAGCAGCCAAGAAGGCAACAGGGGGTACGAGCAGTACTTC.